The next 3 T cell receptor beta chains were all read from a single sample in a study of OX40 agonist ivuxolimab in advanced cancers. The data were produced by immunoSEQ multiplex PCR, yet TCRdb's version contains in-frame clones alone and is incomplete. The table has roughly 60,000 clones, more than 75% seen once. The sample was CD4+ or CD8+ T cells sorted from blood, taken in a trial of the OX40 agonist ivuxolimab. Receptors were obtained from an adult with an advanced solid tumor such as melanoma, head and neck, liver or kidney cancer.

In its sample, this clone was seen a few times. The V gene is TRBV2, the J gene TRBJ2-2; 7 bases agree with TRBD1. CDR1 and CDR2 (germline): SNHLY, FYNNEI. The CDR3 loop spans 15 amino acids. The V segment lost 10 bases and the J segment 4 bases; nucleotides outside the gene matches: 12. Here the CDR3 reads CATTPPGGGTGELFF. As DNA, the CDR3 is TGTGCCACCACACCGCCAGGGGGTGGCACCGGGGAGCTGTTTTTT.

The CDR3 spells CASSLVRISGRSTGELFF. The CDR3 DNA sequence: TGTGCCAGCAGCTTAGTGCGTATAAGCGGGAGGTCAACCGGGGAGCTGTTTTTT. The J gene is TRBJ2-2, the V gene TRBV11-2; 9 nucleotides match TRBD2. Germline V gene sequence: CDR1 SGHAT, CDR2 FQNNGV. The J segment lost 5 bases and the V segment lost 1 base, leaving 11 bases of the junction unmatched. The CDR3 is 18 residues long.

The chain recombines TRBV5-4 with TRBJ1-1; D might be TRBD1 (5 bases). This CDR3 contains 13 residues. Germline CDR1 and CDR2: SGHNT and YYREEE (reference sequence). The V end was cut by 3 bases, the J end by 3 bases, with 9 bases between. CDR3 bases: TGTGCCAGCAGCTCCGGGGGGGACACTGAAGCTTTCTTT. Its translation: CASSSGGDTEAFF. The variable domain in full, completed from reference TRBV5-4 and TRBJ1-1, reads ETGVTQSPTHLIKTRGQQVTLRCSSQSGHNTVSWYQQALGQGPQFIFQYYREEENGRGNFPPRFSGLQFPNYSSELNVNALELDDSALYLCASSSGGDTEAFFGQGTRLTVV.